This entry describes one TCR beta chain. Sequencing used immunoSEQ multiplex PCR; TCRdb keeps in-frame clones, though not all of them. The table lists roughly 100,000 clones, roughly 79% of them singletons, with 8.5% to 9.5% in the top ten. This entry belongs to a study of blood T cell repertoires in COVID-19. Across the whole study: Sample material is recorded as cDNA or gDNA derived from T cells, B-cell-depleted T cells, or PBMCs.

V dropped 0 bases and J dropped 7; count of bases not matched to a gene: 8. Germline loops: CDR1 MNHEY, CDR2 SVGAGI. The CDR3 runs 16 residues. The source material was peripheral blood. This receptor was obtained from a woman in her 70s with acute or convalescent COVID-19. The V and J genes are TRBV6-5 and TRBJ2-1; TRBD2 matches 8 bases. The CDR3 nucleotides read TGTGCCAGCAGTTACTCCACGGGAGGGTCAGGGAATGAGCAGTTCTTC. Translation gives CASSYSTGGSGNEQFF.